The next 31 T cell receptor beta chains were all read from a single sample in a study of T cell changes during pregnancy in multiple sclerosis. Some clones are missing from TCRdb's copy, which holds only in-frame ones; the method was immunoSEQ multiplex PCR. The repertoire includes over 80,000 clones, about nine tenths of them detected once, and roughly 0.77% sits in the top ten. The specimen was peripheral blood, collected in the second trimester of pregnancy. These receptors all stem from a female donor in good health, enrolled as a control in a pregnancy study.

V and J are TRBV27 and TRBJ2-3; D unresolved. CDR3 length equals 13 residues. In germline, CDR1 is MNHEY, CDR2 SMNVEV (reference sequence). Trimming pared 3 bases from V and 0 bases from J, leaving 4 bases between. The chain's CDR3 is CASSFVSTDTQYF. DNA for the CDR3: TGTGCCAGCAGTTTCGTCAGCACAGATACGCAGTATTTT.

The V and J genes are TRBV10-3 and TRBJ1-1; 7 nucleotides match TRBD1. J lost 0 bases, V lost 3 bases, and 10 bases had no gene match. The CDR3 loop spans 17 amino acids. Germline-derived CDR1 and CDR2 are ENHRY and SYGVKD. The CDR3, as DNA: TGTGCCATCAGTGAAACAGGGGTTAGAGTTCTGAACACTGAAGCTTTCTTT. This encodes CAISETGVRVLNTEAFF.

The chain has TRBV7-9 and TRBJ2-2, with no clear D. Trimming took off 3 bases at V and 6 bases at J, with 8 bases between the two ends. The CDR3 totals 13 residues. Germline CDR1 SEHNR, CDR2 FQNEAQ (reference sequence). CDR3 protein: CASSFPSAGELFF. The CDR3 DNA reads TGTGCCAGCAGCTTTCCCTCGGCCGGGGAGCTGTTTTTT.

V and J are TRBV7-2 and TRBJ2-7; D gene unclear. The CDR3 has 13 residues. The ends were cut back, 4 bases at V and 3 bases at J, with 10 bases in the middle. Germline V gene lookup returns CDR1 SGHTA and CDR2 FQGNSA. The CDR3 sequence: CASSSLSVYEQYF. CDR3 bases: TGTGCCAGCAGCTCCCTTTCCGTCTACGAGCAGTACTTC. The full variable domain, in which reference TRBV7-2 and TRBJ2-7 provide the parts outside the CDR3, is GAGVSQSPSNKVTEKGKDVELRCDPISGHTALYWYRQSLGQGLEFLIYFQGNSAPDKSGLPSDRFSAERTGGSVSTLTIQRTQQEDSAVYLCASSSLSVYEQYFGPGTRLTVT.

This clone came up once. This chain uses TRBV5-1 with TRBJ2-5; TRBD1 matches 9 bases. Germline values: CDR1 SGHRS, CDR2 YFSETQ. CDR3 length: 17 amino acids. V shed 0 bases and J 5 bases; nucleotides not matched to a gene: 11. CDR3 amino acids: CASSLVPRGQGMETQYF. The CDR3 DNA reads TGCGCCAGCAGCTTGGTTCCTAGGGGACAGGGTATGGAGACCCAGTACTTC.

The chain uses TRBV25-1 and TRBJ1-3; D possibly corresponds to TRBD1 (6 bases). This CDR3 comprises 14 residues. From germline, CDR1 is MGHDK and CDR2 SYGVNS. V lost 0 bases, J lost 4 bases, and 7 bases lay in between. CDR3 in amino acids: CASSEYGTGNTIYF. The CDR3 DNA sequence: TGTGCCAGCAGTGAATATGGGACAGGAAACACCATATATTTT.

The CDR3, as DNA: TGTGCCAGCAGCGTAGCTAGGACAGAGAACACTGAAGCTTTCTTT. This gives the protein CASSVARTENTEAFF. The chain recombines TRBV9 with TRBJ1-1, with D maybe TRBD1 (6 bases). CDR3 length: 15 residues. The ends were cut back, 0 bases at V and 1 base at J, with 10 bases in the middle. Germline V gives CDR1 SGDLS, CDR2 YYNGEE. The whole variable domain, filled in from reference TRBV9 and TRBJ1-1, reads DSGVTQTPKHLITATGQRVTLRCSPRSGDLSVYWYQQSLDQGLQFLIQYYNGEERAKGNILERFSAQQFPDLHSELNLSSLELGDSALYFCASSVARTENTEAFFGQGTRLTVV.

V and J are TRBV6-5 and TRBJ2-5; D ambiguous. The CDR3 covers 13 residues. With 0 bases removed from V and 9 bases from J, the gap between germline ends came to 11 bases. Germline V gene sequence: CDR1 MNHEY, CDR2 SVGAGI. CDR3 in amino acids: CASSYSSGLAQYF. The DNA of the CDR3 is TGTGCCAGCAGTTACTCCTCCGGGTTGGCCCAGTACTTC.

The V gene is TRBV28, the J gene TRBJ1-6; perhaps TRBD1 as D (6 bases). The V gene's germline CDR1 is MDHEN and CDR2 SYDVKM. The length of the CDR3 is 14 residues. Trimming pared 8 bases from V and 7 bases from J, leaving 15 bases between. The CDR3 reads CASRTGPGNSPLHF. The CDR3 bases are TGTGCCAGCCGAACAGGGCCGGGGAATTCACCCCTCCACTTT.

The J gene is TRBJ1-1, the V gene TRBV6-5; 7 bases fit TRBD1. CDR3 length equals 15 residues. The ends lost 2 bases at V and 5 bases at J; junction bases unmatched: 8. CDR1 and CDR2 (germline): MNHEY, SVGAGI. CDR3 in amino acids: CASSYLQTGYTEAFF. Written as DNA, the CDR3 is TGTGCCAGCAGTTACCTCCAGACAGGGTATACTGAAGCTTTCTTT.

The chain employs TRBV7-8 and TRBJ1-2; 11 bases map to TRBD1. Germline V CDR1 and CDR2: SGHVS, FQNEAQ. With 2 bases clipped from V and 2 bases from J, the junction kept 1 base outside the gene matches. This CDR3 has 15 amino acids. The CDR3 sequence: CASSLRTGGNYGYTF. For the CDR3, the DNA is TGTGCCAGCAGCTTACGGACAGGGGGCAACTATGGCTACACCTTC.

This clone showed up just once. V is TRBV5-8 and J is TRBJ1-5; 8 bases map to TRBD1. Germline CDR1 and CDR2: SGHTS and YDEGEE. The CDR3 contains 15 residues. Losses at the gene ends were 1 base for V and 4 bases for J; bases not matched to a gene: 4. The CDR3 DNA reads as TGTGCCAGCAGCTTGCTCAGGGGGCTAAATCAGCCCCAGCATTTT. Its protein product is CASSLLRGLNQPQHF.

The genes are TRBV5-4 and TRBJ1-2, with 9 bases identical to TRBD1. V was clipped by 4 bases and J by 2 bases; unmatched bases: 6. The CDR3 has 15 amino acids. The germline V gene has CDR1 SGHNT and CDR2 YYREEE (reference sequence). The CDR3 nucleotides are TGTGCCAGCAGCCCGGGACAGGGATTCAACTATGGCTACACCTTC. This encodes CASSPGQGFNYGYTF.

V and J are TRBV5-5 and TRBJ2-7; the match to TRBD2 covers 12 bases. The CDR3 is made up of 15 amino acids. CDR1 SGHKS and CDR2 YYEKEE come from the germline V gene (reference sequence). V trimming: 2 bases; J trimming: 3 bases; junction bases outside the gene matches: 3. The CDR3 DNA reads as TGTGCCAGCAGCTTCTTACTAGCGGGAGGCTACGAGCAGTACTTC. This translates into CASSFLLAGGYEQYF.

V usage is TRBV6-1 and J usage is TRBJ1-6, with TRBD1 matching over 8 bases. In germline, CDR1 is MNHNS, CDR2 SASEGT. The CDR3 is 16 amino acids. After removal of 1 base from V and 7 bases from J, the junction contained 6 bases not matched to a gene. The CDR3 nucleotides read TGTGCCAGCAGTGAAGTAGCAGGGGGCGGAAATTCACCCCTCCACTTT. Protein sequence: CASSEVAGGGNSPLHF.

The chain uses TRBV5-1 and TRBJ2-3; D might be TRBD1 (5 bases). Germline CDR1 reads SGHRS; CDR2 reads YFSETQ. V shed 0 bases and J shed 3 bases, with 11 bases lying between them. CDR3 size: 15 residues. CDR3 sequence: CASSLVPTATDTQYF. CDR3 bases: TGCGCCAGCAGCTTGGTCCCGACAGCGACAGATACGCAGTATTTT.

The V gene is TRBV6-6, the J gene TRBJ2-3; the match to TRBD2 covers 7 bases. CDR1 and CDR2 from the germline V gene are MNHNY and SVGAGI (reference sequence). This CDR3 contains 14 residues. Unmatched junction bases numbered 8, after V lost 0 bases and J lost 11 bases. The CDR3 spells CASSYSGGTIKQYF. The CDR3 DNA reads TGTGCCAGCAGTTACTCCGGAGGGACTATAAAGCAGTATTTT.

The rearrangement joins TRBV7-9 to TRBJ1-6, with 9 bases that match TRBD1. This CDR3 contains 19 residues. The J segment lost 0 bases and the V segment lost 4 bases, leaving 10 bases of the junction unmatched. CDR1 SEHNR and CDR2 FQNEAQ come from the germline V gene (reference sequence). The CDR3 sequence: CASSSYRGQNSSYNSPLHF. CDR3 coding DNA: TGTGCCAGCAGCTCATACAGGGGGCAAAATAGCTCCTATAATTCACCCCTCCACTTT.

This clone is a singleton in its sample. The CDR3 DNA reads as TGTGCCAGTAGTCCCCAGCGCGGGTGGACCTATAATTCACCCCTCCACTTT. Translated: CASSPQRGWTYNSPLHF. The chain is built from TRBV19 and TRBJ1-6, with D unclear. V gave up 5 bases and J gave up 2 bases, with 16 bases separating them. CDR1 and CDR2 (germline): LNHDA, SQIVND (reference sequence). The CDR3 runs 17 residues. The full variable domain, in which reference TRBV19 and TRBJ1-6 provide the parts outside the CDR3, is DGGITQSPKYLFRKEGQNVTLSCEQNLNHDAMYWYRQDPGQGLRLIYYSQIVNDFQKGDIAEGYSVSREKKESFPLTVTSAQKNPTAFYLCASSPQRGWTYNSPLHFGNGTRLTVT.

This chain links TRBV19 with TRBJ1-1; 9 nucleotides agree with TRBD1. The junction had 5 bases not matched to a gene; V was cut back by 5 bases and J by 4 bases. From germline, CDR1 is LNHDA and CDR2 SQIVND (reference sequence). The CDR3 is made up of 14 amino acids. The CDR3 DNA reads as TGTGCCAGTAGTCGGGACAGGGATTCCACTGAAGCTTTCTTT. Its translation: CASSRDRDSTEAFF.

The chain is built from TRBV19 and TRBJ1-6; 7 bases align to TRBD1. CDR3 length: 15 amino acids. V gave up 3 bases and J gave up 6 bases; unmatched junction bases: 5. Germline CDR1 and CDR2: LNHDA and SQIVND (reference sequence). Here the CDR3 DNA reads TGTGCCAGTAGTATTACAGGGGATGGTAATTCACCCCTCCACTTT. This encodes CASSITGDGNSPLHF.

The CDR3 here is CASGILSGGEQYF. CDR3 DNA: TGTGCCAGCGGTATACTTTCGGGGGGCGAGCAGTACTTC. The V call is TRBV27, the J call TRBJ2-7; 7 bases are a match to TRBD2. Germline-derived CDR1 and CDR2 are MNHEY and SMNVEV (reference sequence). V shed 8 bases, J shed 6 bases, and the junction held 10 bases outside the gene matches. This CDR3 spans 13 amino acids.

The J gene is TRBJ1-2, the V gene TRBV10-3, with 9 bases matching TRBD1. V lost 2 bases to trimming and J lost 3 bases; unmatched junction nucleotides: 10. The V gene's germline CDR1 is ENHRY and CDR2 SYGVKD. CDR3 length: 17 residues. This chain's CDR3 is CAISEPGQGPSDYGYTF. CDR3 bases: TGTGCCATCAGTGAGCCGGGACAGGGCCCCTCGGACTATGGCTACACCTTC.

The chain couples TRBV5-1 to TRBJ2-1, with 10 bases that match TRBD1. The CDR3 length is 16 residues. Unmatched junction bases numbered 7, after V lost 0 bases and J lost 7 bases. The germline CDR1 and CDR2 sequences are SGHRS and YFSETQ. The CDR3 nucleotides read TGCGCCAGCAGCTTGGCCTCGGACAGGGGGTCAAATGAGCAGTTCTTC. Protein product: CASSLASDRGSNEQFF.

CDR3 in amino acids: CASSSPKAGTANIQIRGEQYF. CDR3 in DNA: TGCGCCAGCAGCTCACCTAAGGCCGGGACAGCCAACATCCAAATCCGGGGCGAGCAGTACTTC. The V call is TRBV5-1, the J call TRBJ2-7, with TRBD1 matching 7 bases. Germline V gives CDR1 SGHRS, CDR2 YFSETQ. The CDR3 length is 21 residues. The V and J ends lost 3 bases and 6 bases, in that order; junction bases with no gene match: 30. Full variable domain (remainder filled in from reference TRBV5-1 and TRBJ2-7): KAGVTQTPRYLIKTRGQQVTLSCSPISGHRSVSWYQQTPGQGLQFLFEYFSETQRNKGNFPGRFSGRQFSNSRSEMNVSTLELGDSALYLCASSSPKAGTANIQIRGEQYFGPGTRLTVT.

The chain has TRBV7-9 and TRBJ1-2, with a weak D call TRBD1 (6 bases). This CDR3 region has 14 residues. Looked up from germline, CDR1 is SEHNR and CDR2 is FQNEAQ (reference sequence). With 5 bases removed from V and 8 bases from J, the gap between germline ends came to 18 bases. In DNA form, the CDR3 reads TGTGCCAGCAGCCGGGAGGGGGGCTCGTGGGGCTACACCTTC. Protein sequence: CASSREGGSWGYTF.

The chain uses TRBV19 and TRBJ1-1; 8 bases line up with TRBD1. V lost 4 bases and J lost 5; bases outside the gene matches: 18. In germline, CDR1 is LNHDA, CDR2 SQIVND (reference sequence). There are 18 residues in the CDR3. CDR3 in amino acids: CASSTPFGWTGRGTEAFF. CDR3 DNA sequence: TGTGCCAGTAGTACCCCTTTCGGATGGACAGGGAGGGGGACTGAAGCTTTCTTT.

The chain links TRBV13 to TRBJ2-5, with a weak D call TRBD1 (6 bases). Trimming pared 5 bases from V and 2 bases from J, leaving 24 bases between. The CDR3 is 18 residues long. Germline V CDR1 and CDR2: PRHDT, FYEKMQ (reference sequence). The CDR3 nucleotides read TGTGCCAGCAGCCGACCTTTTTCTCACAGGGACCCTCAAGAGACCCAGTACTTC. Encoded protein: CASSRPFSHRDPQETQYF.

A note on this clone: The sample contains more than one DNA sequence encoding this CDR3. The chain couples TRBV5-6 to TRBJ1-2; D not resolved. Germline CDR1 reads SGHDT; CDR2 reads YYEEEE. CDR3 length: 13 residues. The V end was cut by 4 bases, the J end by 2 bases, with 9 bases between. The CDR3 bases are TGTGCCAGCAGCCTTACACCCAACTATGGCTACACCTTC. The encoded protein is CASSLTPNYGYTF.

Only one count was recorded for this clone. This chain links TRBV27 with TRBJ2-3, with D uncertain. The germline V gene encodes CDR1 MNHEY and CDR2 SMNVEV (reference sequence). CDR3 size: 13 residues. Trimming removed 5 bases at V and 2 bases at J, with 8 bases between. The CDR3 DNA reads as TGTGCCAGCAGTCAAAAACACACAGATACGCAGTATTTT. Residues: CASSQKHTDTQYF.

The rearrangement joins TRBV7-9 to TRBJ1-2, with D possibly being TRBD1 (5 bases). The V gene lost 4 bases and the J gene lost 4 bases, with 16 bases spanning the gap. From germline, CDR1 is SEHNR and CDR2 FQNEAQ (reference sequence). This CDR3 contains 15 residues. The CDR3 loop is CASSSRDPTSYGYTF. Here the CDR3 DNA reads TGTGCCAGCAGCTCGCGGGACCCCACCTCCTATGGCTACACCTTC.